This TCR beta chain is drawn from a study of blood T cells in healthy people across ages. Study-level results: Naive CD4+ cells and diversity were both higher in long-lived donors than in aged donors. Older individuals had lower TCR beta diversity per million T cells (the decline was roughly linear).

This clonotype was seen repeatedly, ten times or more. Its antigen remains unidentified. A second PCR, run for roughly 7 to 11 cycles, used a sample-barcoded 5' primer plus a J-beta primer mix. A template-switch adaptor that had 12 random nucleotides put a tag on each cDNA molecule. Any given sample supplied a minimum of 2.5 million CDR3-containing paired-end reads. TCRdb used MiXCR to reprocess the 5' RACE reads, holding one entry per CDR3 protein. Altogether about 1,400,000 distinct CDR3 sequences are present, roughly 40% being singletons, with the ten largest covering roughly 7.7%. Trimming left V 4 bases short and J 8 bases short, with 20 bases between. The CDR3 consists of 15 residues. Per the germline V gene, CDR1 is MDHEN and CDR2 is SYDVKM.

The material sequenced was blood. The origin of this receptor is a woman in her late teens or twenties in good health. This rearrangement joins TRBV28 to TRBJ1-2, with unresolved D. The CDR3, as DNA: TGTGCCAGCAGTTCCAAACCGGGCACCGTGGGGGGCTACACCTTC. Residues: CASSSKPGTVGGYTF.